Listed below are T cell receptor beta chains from one sample, sequenced in a study of shared clonotypes between healthy human individuals. Only in-frame clones appear in the TCRdb table, and some are missing; sequencing was by immunoSEQ multiplex PCR. The table records some 1,600,000 clones, around 98% of them present only once. The sample taken for sequencing was naive CD4+ T cells sorted from blood. Source of these receptors: a man in his thirties or forties in good health. CDR3s leave out the opening cysteine and the closing phenylalanine or tryptophan.

TRBV19,ASTAFDSRNQPQH
TRBV27,ASSVRRNTGELF
TRBV14,ASSQSWFASGSHEQY
TRBV5-1,ASSERLAEYSYEQY
TRBV4-3,ASSQEWTNNEQF
TRBV5-5,ASRNPGQGWEQY
TRBV18,ASSRSYTDTQY
TRBV4-1,ASSQDPARIPNSGTEAF
TRBV6-5,ASSYSRRDYTDTQY
TRBV4-3,ASSLGAGSTEQF
TRBV27,ASSSQGHEQY
TRBV7-9,ASSSGGPNTEAF
TRBV2,ASSVGIYEKLF
TRBV29-1,SGYPHLAGDSYNEQF
TRBV5-4,ASSLDRRNEKLF
TRBV5-5,ASSLAESTDTQY
TRBV25-1,ASRRGQSTEAF
TRBV5-4,ASSLSGGAGYGYT
TRBV5-1,ASMLVPGGGEQY
TRBV9,ASSVGSPPDTGELF
TRBV10-3,AISVGRGTDTQY
TRBV5-1,ASSLVGGTSGSYEQY
TRBV6-1,ASSGERVGEQY
TRBV5-6,ASSNYRGPLGKLF
TRBV6-6,ASSIYREDGYT
TRBV5-1,ASRQGQGATNEKLF
TRBV7-9,ASSTGTSGSYEQF
TRBV27,ASSLSGSGGYEQY
TRBV5-1,ASSLVQGAEAF
TRBV5-4,ASIEGPRDSGANVLT
TRBV10-1,ASSASGTAISTDTQY
TRBV5-4,ASSRRASTYEQY
TRBV5-1,ASSYEGRGVYEQY
TRBV7-9,ASSFWTSGINEQF
TRBV10-3,ALSFLAGGTPNEQF
TRBV11-3,ASGDHYNEQF
TRBV28,ASSPSDRYNEQF
TRBV28,ASRDTGKNYNEQF
TRBV19,ASKRSPATNEKLF
TRBV7-9,ASSYQLNQPQH
TRBV27,ASSWTGRDTQY
TRBV5-1,ASSLGHNRGRRNTEAF
TRBV28,ASTPVPGGETGELF
TRBV11-3,ASSPGLADQETQY
TRBV7-9,ASSIPGGTSGTYNEQF